This T cell receptor beta chain was recorded in a study of T cell responses to AZD1222 COVID-19 vaccine. The repertoire was sequenced with immunoSEQ multiplex PCR; TCRdb's copy has only in-frame clones and lacks some. The sample lists approximately 110,000 clones; 88% were seen once. Study observations and caveats: Spike-specific TCR breadth and depth rose after two AZD1222 doses. None of the repertoires were sampled until the peak T cell response had passed.

V was trimmed by 0 bases and J by 6 bases, leaving 9 bases between them. In germline, CDR1 is SNHLY, CDR2 FYNNEI. This CDR3 is built from 14 residues. About this clone: Its antigen is undetermined.

The receptor was derived from an adult in good health. Sequencing was performed on peripheral blood, taken on day 0 of AZD1222 vaccination. The chain recombines TRBV2 with TRBJ2-1, with D possibly matching TRBD2 (5 bases). The CDR3 DNA is TGTGCCAGCAGTGAAGCCAGGACTGTCAATGAGCAGTTCTTC. Protein sequence: CASSEARTVNEQFF. Based on the CDR3 plus reference TRBV2 and TRBJ2-1, the full variable domain is EPEVTQTPSHQVTQMGQEVILRCVPISNHLYFYWYRQILGQKVEFLVSFYNNEISEKSEIFDDQFSVERPDGSNFTLKIRSTKLEDSAMYFCASSEARTVNEQFFGPGTRLTVL.